What follows describes a single TCR beta chain. This entry belongs to a study of OX40 agonist ivuxolimab in advanced cancers. Study information: Ivuxolimab was administered intravenously to patients at 0.01 to 10 mg/kg every 2 weeks. Dose-escalation patients were diagnosed with hepatocellular carcinoma, melanoma, renal cell cancer or head and neck cancer.

The repertoire was sequenced with immunoSEQ multiplex PCR; TCRdb's copy has only in-frame clones and lacks some. The data contain fewer than 120,000 clones, around 90% of them seen just once; the ten biggest clones take up less than 0.35%. Between the trimmed V and J ends, which lost 2 bases and 4 bases, there was a span of 11 bases. Germline lookup yields CDR1 SEHNR and CDR2 FQNEAQ (reference sequence). The CDR3 contains 14 residues. Sequenced material: CD4+ or CD8+ T cells sorted from blood, taken in a trial of the OX40 agonist ivuxolimab. This chain links TRBV7-9 with TRBJ1-1; D gene unclear. This TCR derives from an adult with an advanced solid tumor such as melanoma, head and neck, liver or kidney cancer. CDR3 DNA sequence: TGTGCCAGCAGCTTAAATGGGTTCGGCACTGAAGCTTTCTTT. It translates to CASSLNGFGTEAFF.